This is a list of T cell receptor beta chains from one sample in a study of response to subunit inactivated influenza vaccine. TCRdb reprocessed the RT-PCR reads via MiXCR and lists one record per CDR3 protein. Here the sample spans 600,000 to 850,000 distinct CDR3 sequences, about 14% being singletons. The source was PBMCs from blood, collected around 15 days before vaccination. These TCRs come from a man aged 45 to 65 who received an inactivated influenza vaccine. Both conserved end residues are part of each CDR3. A D gene is named only where the DNA matches it firmly. Clone size is given for some rows only: seen once, a few or many times, or a class if the clone is expanded.

clone_size	cdr3_length	v_call	j_call	d_call	cdr3_nt	cdr3_aa
many	15	TRBV28	TRBJ2-7	TRBD2	TGTGCCAGCAGTTTACCGGGGGGGGCTATATACGAGCAGTACTTC	CASSLPGGAIYEQYF
-	14	TRBV12-3/TRBV12-4	TRBJ1-5	-	TGTGCCAGCAGGGAACAGGATAGCAATCAGCCCCAGCATTTT	CASREQDSNQPQHF
once	13	TRBV19	TRBJ1-4	-	TGTGCCAGTAGGAAGACCACTGGTGAAAAACTGTTTTTT	CASRKTTGEKLFF
-	16	TRBV25-1	TRBJ1-3	-	TGTGCCAGCACCCCAAATACCGGGATTGCTGGAAACACCATATATTTT	CASTPNTGIAGNTIYF
-	17	TRBV7-9	TRBJ2-3	TRBD2	TGTGCCAGCAGCTTAGCGGGGGGGTTCGTGGAGACAGATACGCAGTATTTT	CASSLAGGFVETDTQYF
many	15	TRBV5-6	TRBJ2-2	TRBD2	TGTGCCAGCAGCTGGGGACTAGCAGACACCGGGGAGCTGTTTTTT	CASSWGLADTGELFF
many	13	TRBV6-1	TRBJ1-5	-	TGTGCCAGCTTTGGGGCAACAAATCAGCCCCAGCATTTT	CASFGATNQPQHF
few	17	TRBV6-1	TRBJ2-5	TRBD2	TGTGCCAGCAGTGAATGGGCGGGGGGGCTCTCTTATGAGACCCAGTACTTC	CASSEWAGGLSYETQYF
-	16	TRBV15	TRBJ2-1	-	TGTGCCACCAGAAGAGATCCCGCAGGGTCGTACAATGAGCAGTTCTTC	CATRRDPAGSYNEQFF
-	16	TRBV7-2	TRBJ2-7	TRBD1	TGTGCCAGCAGCAAAGGGCGCCAACAGGGGCTCTACGAGCAGTACTTC	CASSKGRQQGLYEQYF
-	16	TRBV20-1	TRBJ2-3	TRBD2	TGCAGTGCTTCCCTCGGACTAGCGAGGCGCACAGATACGCAGTATTTT	CSASLGLARRTDTQYF
few	15	TRBV7-9	TRBJ2-1	TRBD1	TGTGCCAGCAGCATCCGGGACAGGGGCCTAGGGGAGCAGTTCTTC	CASSIRDRGLGEQFF
-	15	TRBV20-1	TRBJ2-5	TRBD2	TGCAGTGCTAGAGTCTCTAGCGGGACCTTAGGGACCCAGTACTTC	CSARVSSGTLGTQYF
few	16	TRBV6-5	TRBJ2-7	-	TGTGCCAGCAGTTACGCTAAGGAGGGGGATCCCTACGAGCAGTACTTC	CASSYAKEGDPYEQYF
few	16	TRBV27	TRBJ2-5	TRBD2	TGTGCCAGCTCAATTGGGGGCGGGGGGGCCTCGAGGACCCAGTACTTC	CASSIGGGGASRTQYF
few	15	TRBV5-1	TRBJ2-3	-	TGCGCCAGCAGAGAACGGTCCCTGAGCACAGATACGCAGTATTTT	CASRERSLSTDTQYF
-	17	TRBV12-3/TRBV12-4	TRBJ2-3	TRBD2	TGTGCCAGCAGTCCTTACGAGACTAGCGGGAGTACAGATACGCAGTATTTT	CASSPYETSGSTDTQYF
few	12	TRBV10-3	TRBJ2-3	-	TGTGCCATCAGTGAGCCCACAGATACGCAGTATTTT	CAISEPTDTQYF
few	12	TRBV30	TRBJ2-7	-	TGTGCCTGGAACCCGGGGGCGGGAGAGCAGTACTTC	CAWNPGAGEQYF
few	17	TRBV12-3/TRBV12-4	TRBJ2-1	TRBD2	TGTGCCAGCAGTTTATGGGGGACTAGCGGGGGTAGGGATGAGCAGTTCTTC	CASSLWGTSGGRDEQFF
few	13	TRBV5-1	TRBJ2-3	-	TGCGCCAGCAGCTTGGCCTCGGGAGATACGCAGTATTTT	CASSLASGDTQYF
many	15	TRBV12-3/TRBV12-4	TRBJ1-5	-	TGTGCCAGCAGCCGCGACTGGGATAGCAATCAGCCCCAGCATTTT	CASSRDWDSNQPQHF
many	14	TRBV30	TRBJ1-1	-	TGTGCCTGGAGTTCAGGTGTCGGTAGGACTGAAGCTTTCTTT	CAWSSGVGRTEAFF
few	17	TRBV6-5	TRBJ2-1	TRBD1	TGTGCCAGCAGTTACCCGGAACCGGGACAGGGCGACAATGAGCAGTTCTTC	CASSYPEPGQGDNEQFF
few	12	TRBV11-2	TRBJ2-3	-	TGTGCCAGCAGCCCAACTGGCGATGCGCAGTATTTT	CASSPTGDAQYF
few	15	TRBV2	TRBJ2-7	-	TGTGCCAGCAGTGAGGATATTGCCGCTTCCTACGAGCAGTACTTC	CASSEDIAASYEQYF
few	12	TRBV28	TRBJ1-2	-	TGTGCCAGCAGTTTAACTCTCGGGGGCTACACCTTC	CASSLTLGGYTF
many	14	TRBV10-3	TRBJ2-7	-	TGTGCCATCAGTGATCCGGAGCCAAGATACGAGCAGTACTTC	CAISDPEPRYEQYF
few	18	TRBV18	TRBJ2-6	TRBD2	TGTGCCAGCTCACCCGGACTAGCGGGAAACTCTGGGGCCAACGTCCTGACTTTC	CASSPGLAGNSGANVLTF
few	14	TRBV5-4	TRBJ1-1	-	TGTGCCAGCAGCTTGGTAGGGACGAACACTGAAGCTTTCTTT	CASSLVGTNTEAFF
-	15	TRBV20-1	TRBJ1-6	-	TGCAGTGCTAGAGTGGGAGGGGGTTTCGATTCACCCCTCCACTTT	CSARVGGGFDSPLHF
-	15	TRBV6-2/TRBV6-3	TRBJ2-1	-	TGTGCCAGCAGTTACTCGGGGACCTTCTACAATGAGCAGTTCTTC	CASSYSGTFYNEQFF
many	15	TRBV3-1	TRBJ1-3	-	TGTGCCAGCAGCCAAGCAGGGGTCTCTGGAAACACCATATATTTT	CASSQAGVSGNTIYF
-	16	TRBV20-1	TRBJ2-1	TRBD2	TGCAGTGCTAGAGGAGAGAGCGGGAGAATTGCCAATGAGCAGTTCTTC	CSARGESGRIANEQFF
few	13	TRBV29-1	TRBJ2-7	TRBD2	TGCAGCGTTGGGACTAGCGGGGGCTACGAGCAGTACTTC	CSVGTSGGYEQYF
many	15	TRBV5-1	TRBJ2-3	TRBD2	TGCGCCAGCAGCTTGCCGGCGGGAGGCACAGATACGCAGTATTTT	CASSLPAGGTDTQYF
few	15	TRBV15	TRBJ2-3	-	TGTGCCACCAGCAGAGATTCAGTTAGCACAGATACGCAGTATTTT	CATSRDSVSTDTQYF
many	14	TRBV6-2/TRBV6-3	TRBJ1-5	TRBD1	TGTGCCAGCAGTTACTCAGGGGGCGGACAGCCCCAGCATTTT	CASSYSGGGQPQHF
-	14	TRBV20-1	TRBJ2-1	TRBD2	TGCAGTGCTGAAAGGGGTAGCGGGTCAAATGAGCAGTTCTTC	CSAERGSGSNEQFF
many	14	TRBV11-2	TRBJ2-7	-	TGTGCCAGCAGCCTTAGCGCGGGCGGATACGAGCAGTACTTC	CASSLSAGGYEQYF
few	14	TRBV7-9	TRBJ1-4	-	TGTGCCAGCAGCCCCGCTAATCCCAACCCGGACGTGTTTTTT	CASSPANPNPDVFF
-	16	TRBV7-9	TRBJ1-5	-	TGTGCCAGCAGCTTAGCGCTAAGCAGTTGCAATCAGCCCCAGCATTTT	CASSLALSSCNQPQHF
-	15	TRBV7-2	TRBJ2-3	-	TGTGCCAGCAGCTGGAGCGGAACTAGCACAGATACGCAGTATTTT	CASSWSGTSTDTQYF
many	14	TRBV10-3	TRBJ2-7	-	TGTGCCATCAGTGAGTCAGCAGGGTCCTACGAGCAGTACTTC	CAISESAGSYEQYF
-	13	TRBV12-3/TRBV12-4	TRBJ2-4	-	TGTGCCAGCAGTTTCCCCCCTCCGGCCATTCAGTACTTC	CASSFPPPAIQYF
-	14	TRBV20-1	TRBJ2-7	TRBD1	TGCAGTGCGGTGTCCGGGACAGGCTCCTACGAGCAGTACTTC	CSAVSGTGSYEQYF
-	14	TRBV10-3	TRBJ2-5	TRBD1	TGTGCCATCAGTGAGGACAGGGCCAGGGAGACCCAGTACTTC	CAISEDRARETQYF